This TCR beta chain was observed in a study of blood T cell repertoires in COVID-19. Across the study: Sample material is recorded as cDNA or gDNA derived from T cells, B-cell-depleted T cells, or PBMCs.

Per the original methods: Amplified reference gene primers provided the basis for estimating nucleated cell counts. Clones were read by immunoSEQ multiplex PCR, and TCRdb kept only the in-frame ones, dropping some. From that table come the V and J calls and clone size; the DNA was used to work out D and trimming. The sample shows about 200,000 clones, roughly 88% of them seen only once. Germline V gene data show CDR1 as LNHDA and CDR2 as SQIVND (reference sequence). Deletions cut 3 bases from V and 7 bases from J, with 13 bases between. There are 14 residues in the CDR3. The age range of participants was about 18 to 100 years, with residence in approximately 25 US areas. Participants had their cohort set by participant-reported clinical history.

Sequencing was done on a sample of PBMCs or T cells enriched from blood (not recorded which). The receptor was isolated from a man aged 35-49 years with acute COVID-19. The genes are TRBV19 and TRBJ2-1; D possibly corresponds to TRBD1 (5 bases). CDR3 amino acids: CASSIRVAGNEQFF. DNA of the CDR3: TGTGCCAGTAGTATCAGGGTCGCTGGGAATGAGCAGTTCTTC. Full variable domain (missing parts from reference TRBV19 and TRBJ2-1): DGGITQSPKYLFRKEGQNVTLSCEQNLNHDAMYWYRQDPGQGLRLIYYSQIVNDFQKGDIAEGYSVSREKKESFPLTVTSAQKNPTAFYLCASSIRVAGNEQFFGPGTRLTVL.